This T cell receptor (beta chain) was found in a study of cytomegalovirus exposure and HLA in healthy donors. Study outcomes and limitations: In a later analysis, TCR beta V- and J-gene trimming showed a link to a missense DCLRE1C variant.

The PCR ran on 60 Vbeta and 13 Jbeta primers. Original methodology: Later, 65 million to 85 million unique TCR beta chains were counted in an analysis, and roughly 11 million of them were shared. Sequencing used immunoSEQ multiplex PCR; TCRdb keeps in-frame clones, though not all of them. From that table come the V and J calls and clone size; the DNA was used to work out D and trimming. The table has around 90,000 clones, around 80% seen once. For this clone: Its matching antigen is unknown.

V lost 4 bases and J lost 4, with 13 bases in between. In germline, CDR1 is SGHTA, CDR2 FQGNSA. The CDR3 loop spans 14 amino acids. The receptor's source is a male donor in good health and CMV-seropositive. The sequenced material came from PBMCs. V and J are TRBV7-2 and TRBJ1-1, with D maybe TRBD1 (5 bases). This chain's CDR3 is CASSSTGTGTEAFF. The CDR3 coding sequence is TGTGCCAGCAGCTCAACAGGTACGGGCACTGAAGCTTTCTTT.